Each of the 15 T cell receptor beta chains below was sequenced from the same sample in a study of T-cell reconstitution after alpha-beta-depleted transplantation in children. Unique molecular identifiers were incorporated into the prepared TCRbeta library. One entry per CDR3 protein, called by TCRdb with MiXCR from the PCR reads. The profile shows fewer than 500,000 distinct CDR3 sequences, over 40% of them singletons. The specimen was PBMCs, collected before TCRalphabeta/CD19-depleted stem cell transplant. Receptor source: a girl aged 2-10 years with aplastic anemia, due to receive a stem cell transplant.

This chain connects TRBV7-6 to TRBJ1-2; D not certain. The germline V gene encodes CDR1 SGHVS and CDR2 FNYEAQ. The V and J ends lost 5 bases and 6 bases respectively, with 13 bases between them. The CDR3 is 13 residues long. CDR3 region: CASSQTGGDGYTF. In nucleotides, the CDR3 is TGTGCCAGCAGCCAAACGGGAGGAGATGGCTACACCTTC.

This clonotype was seen just once. The J gene is TRBJ1-2, the V gene TRBV7-8, with D unresolved. Per the germline V gene, CDR1 is SGHVS and CDR2 is FQNEAQ. The CDR3 spans 14 residues. V was clipped by 5 bases and J by 1 base, with 11 bases between them. The CDR3 DNA reads TGTGCCAGCAGCCCCGGGAGGGATAACTATGGCTACACCTTC. Its translation: CASSPGRDNYGYTF. Full variable domain (remainder filled in from reference TRBV7-8 and TRBJ1-2): GAGVSQSPRYKVAKRGQDVALRCDPISGHVSLFWYQQALGQGPEFLTYFQNEAQLDKSGLPSDRFFAERPEGSVSTLKIQRTQQEDSAVYLCASSPGRDNYGYTFGSGTRLTVV.

V gene TRBV5-6 combines with J gene TRBJ2-7; D perhaps matches TRBD2 (6 bases). Trimming shortened V by 0 bases and J by 5 bases, and 12 bases separated the two germline ends. The CDR3 loop spans 14 amino acids. CDR1 is SGHDT, CDR2 YYEEEE, per germline. CDR3 bases: TGTGCCAGCAGCTTGGCCTTTAGCGGCCACGAGCAGTACTTC. It encodes CASSLAFSGHEQYF.

Here the CDR3 DNA reads TGCGCCAGCAGTGAGGCTGACTCTAGCACAGATACGCAGTATTTT. Its protein is CASSEADSSTDTQYF. This rearrangement joins TRBV10-2 to TRBJ2-3; unclear D gene. Per the germline V gene, CDR1 is WSHSY and CDR2 is SAAADI. The CDR3 runs 15 residues. Trimming pared 2 bases from V and 0 bases from J, leaving 9 bases between.

This clonotype was counted ten times or more. This sequence joins TRBV27 and TRBJ2-1, with D possibly being TRBD1 (6 bases). CDR1 is MNHEY, CDR2 SMNVEV, per germline (reference sequence). The CDR3 runs 13 residues. The V and J ends lost 3 bases and 4 bases respectively, with 7 bases between them. Here the CDR3 reads CASSFGTYNEQFF. CDR3 coding DNA: TGTGCCAGCAGTTTTGGGACATACAATGAGCAGTTCTTC.

In its sample, this clonotype was seen a few times. The chain links TRBV5-6 to TRBJ2-7; 15 nucleotides align to TRBD2. The trim removed 3 bases at V and 4 bases at J, leaving 2 bases unmatched. Germline assignment: CDR1 SGHDT and CDR2 YYEEEE. The CDR3 is 15 amino acids. The CDR3 nucleotides read TGTGCCAGCAGCTCCGGGACTAGCGGGAGGTACGAGCAGTACTTC. Translating it yields CASSSGTSGRYEQYF.

J is TRBJ2-2 and V is TRBV11-2; the match to TRBD2 covers 13 bases. V dropped 7 bases and J dropped 1; count of bases not matched to a gene: 9. Per germline, CDR1 SGHAT and CDR2 FQNNGV. The CDR3 is 18 residues long. The chain's CDR3 is CASTPLAGGLMNTGELFF. The DNA of the CDR3 is TGTGCCAGCACCCCACTAGCGGGGGGGCTCATGAACACCGGGGAGCTGTTTTTT.

This clonotype was seen more than once but under ten times. The V gene is TRBV7-3, the J gene TRBJ2-1, with D perhaps matching TRBD2 (6 bases). Germline CDR1 and CDR2: SGHTA and FQGTGA. V lost 4 bases, J lost 10 bases, and 14 bases lay in between. The length of the CDR3 is 13 residues. CDR3 bases: TGTGCCAGCAGCTCCCGGGACTCTTGGGAGCAGTTCTTC. It yields the protein CASSSRDSWEQFF.

The chain couples TRBV20-1 to TRBJ2-5; the D gene is possibly TRBD2 (5 bases). Gene TRBJ2-1 matches the end of the DNA better, so the J call may be wrong. This CDR3 comprises 10 residues. Per germline, CDR1 DFQATT and CDR2 SNEGSKA (reference sequence). Written as DNA, the CDR3 is TGCAGTGCTTCCCGAACGGGACAGTTCTTC. Amino acids: CSASRTGQFF.

This clonotype has a handful of counts. V usage is TRBV15 and J usage is TRBJ1-6; 7 bases align to TRBD1. Losses at the gene ends were 1 base for V and 13 bases for J; bases not matched to a gene: 16. The CDR3 covers 17 residues. Germline V gives CDR1 LNHNV, CDR2 YYDKDF (reference sequence). The CDR3 is CATSRGGQERPFIPLHF. The CDR3 nucleotides read TGTGCCACCAGCAGAGGTGGACAGGAGAGGCCCTTCATCCCCCTCCACTTT.

The genes are TRBV5-6 and TRBJ2-7; D uncertain. This CDR3 has 14 residues. V was pared by 1 base and J by 3 bases, with 11 bases between. The germline gives CDR1 SGHDT, CDR2 YYEEEE. CDR3 nucleotides: TGTGCCAGCAGCTTGCGTCTGAATATCTACGAGCAGTACTTC. It is translated as CASSLRLNIYEQYF.

This chain connects TRBV4-1 to TRBJ2-7, with unresolved D. Trimming left V 1 base short and J 3 bases short, with 7 bases between. Germline CDR1 and CDR2: MGHRA and YSYEKL. The CDR3 runs to 13 residues. The CDR3 reads CASSQALNYEQYF. DNA of the CDR3: TGCGCCAGCAGCCAAGCGCTGAACTACGAGCAGTACTTC.

This clonotype was seen many times. The chain combines TRBV7-2 with TRBJ2-5; the D is unclear. The CDR3 runs to 13 residues. The V gene lost 2 bases and the J gene lost 3 bases, with 7 bases spanning the gap. The V gene's germline CDR1 is SGHTA and CDR2 FQGNSA. CDR3 DNA: TGTGCCAGCAGCTTACTGGCCGAAGAGACCCAGTACTTC. Its protein is CASSLLAEETQYF.

The chain carries TRBV25-1 and TRBJ2-1; TRBD1 matches 7 bases. Looked up from germline, CDR1 is MGHDK and CDR2 is SYGVNS. J lost 8 bases, V lost 2 bases, and 12 bases had no gene match. The CDR3 runs 16 residues. The CDR3: CASSEPARGLRHEQFF. The CDR3, as DNA: TGTGCCAGCAGTGAACCGGCCAGGGGGTTAAGGCATGAGCAGTTCTTC.

This chain uses TRBV11-2 with TRBJ2-7, with a possible D match to TRBD2 (5 bases). There are 17 residues in the CDR3. Germline CDR1 reads SGHAT; CDR2 reads FQNNGV. The germline V and J ends were trimmed by 5 bases and 0 bases, with 20 bases remaining between them. This CDR3 reads CASSPRPIGEGSYEQYF. The CDR3 DNA reads TGTGCCAGCAGCCCAAGGCCGATCGGCGAGGGCTCCTACGAGCAGTACTTC.